This T cell receptor beta chain emerged from a study of beta chain features in type 1 diabetes. CDR3 length: 15 amino acids. Germline CDR1 LGHNA, CDR2 YSLEER. With V trimmed by 4 bases and J by 10 bases, 9 bases remained unmatched. As every portion of the isolated RNA was reverse transcribed, the sequencing read expressed TCRB transcripts. TCRdb keeps only in-frame clones here, not all; method: immunoSEQ multiplex PCR. The sample carries hundreds of thousands of clones, around 13% recorded once. The receptor was derived from a man in his late teens or twenties in good health. Material: naive CD4+ T cells from blood. The chain combines TRBV4-3 with TRBJ1-6; 8 bases agree with TRBD1. The DNA of the CDR3 is TGCGCCAGCAGCCCGAAGACAGGGGAAGGATCACCCCTCCACTTT. It specifies CASSPKTGEGSPLHF.